This entry concerns a single T cell receptor (beta chain). Its antigen target is currently unknown. Per-base qualities were not stored, and no clone one base away is much larger. Libraries came from the immunoSEQ multiplex PCR assay. What TCRdb holds here is the immuneACCESS table cut down to in-frame rearrangements. Part of the clones is not present; checked against another copy, under half of the missing clones reflect an unresolved V gene, and the others are unexplained. For this sample there are approximately 60,000 clones; approximately 92% appear just once. The top ten clonotypes cover about 0.33% of the sample. The sample is drawn from a study of T cell changes during pregnancy in multiple sclerosis (dated by TCRdb to about 2019). Background for the entire study: The study looked at changes in the T cell repertoire across pregnancy in women with multiple sclerosis.

CDR3 length: 15 amino acids, cysteine to phenylalanine. Just CDR3 DNA is preserved here, 45 bases in frame from base 1. Per the germline V gene, MDHEN is the CDR1 and SYDVKM is the CDR2. The V end gives up 4 bases and the J end 0 bases, leaving 4 bases in the junction not matched to a gene. The chain employs TRBV28 and TRBJ2-7, and 9 junctional nucleotides match TRBD2. The TCR comes from a female donor with multiple sclerosis, enrolled in a pregnancy study. The sample here was CD4+ T cells from peripheral blood mononuclear cells, taken before pregnancy. The CDR3 protein sequence reads: CASSSTSGFSYEQYF. The nucleotide sequence is given as TGTGCCAGCAGTTCGACTAGCGGATTCTCCTACGAGCAGTACTTC.